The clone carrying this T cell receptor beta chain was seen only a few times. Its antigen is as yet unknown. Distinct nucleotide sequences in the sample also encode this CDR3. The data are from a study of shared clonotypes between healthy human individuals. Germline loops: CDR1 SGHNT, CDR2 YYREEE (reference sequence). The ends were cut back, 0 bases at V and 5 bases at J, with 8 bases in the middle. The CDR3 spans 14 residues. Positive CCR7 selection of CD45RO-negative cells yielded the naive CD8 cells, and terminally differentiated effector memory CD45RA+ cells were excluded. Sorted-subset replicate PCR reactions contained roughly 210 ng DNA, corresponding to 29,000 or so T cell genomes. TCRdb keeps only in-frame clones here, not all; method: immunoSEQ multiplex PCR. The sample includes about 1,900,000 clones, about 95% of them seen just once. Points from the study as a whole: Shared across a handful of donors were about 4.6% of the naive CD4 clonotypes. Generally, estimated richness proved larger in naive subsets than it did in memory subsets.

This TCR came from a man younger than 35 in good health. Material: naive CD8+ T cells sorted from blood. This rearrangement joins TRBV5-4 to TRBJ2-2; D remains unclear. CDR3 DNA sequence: TGTGCCAGCAGCTTGGGCGGTGGGACCGGGGAGCTGTTTTTT. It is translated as CASSLGGGTGELFF.